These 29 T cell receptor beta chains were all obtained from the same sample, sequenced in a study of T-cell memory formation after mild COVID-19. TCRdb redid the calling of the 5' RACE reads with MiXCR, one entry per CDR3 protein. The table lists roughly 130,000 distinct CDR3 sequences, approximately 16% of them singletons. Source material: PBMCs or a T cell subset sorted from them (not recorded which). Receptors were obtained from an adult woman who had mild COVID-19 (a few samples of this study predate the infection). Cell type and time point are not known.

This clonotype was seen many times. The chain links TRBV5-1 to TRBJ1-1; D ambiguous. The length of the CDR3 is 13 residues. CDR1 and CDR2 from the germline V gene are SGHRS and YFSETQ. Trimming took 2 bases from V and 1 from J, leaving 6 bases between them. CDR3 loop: CASSFDQNTEAFF. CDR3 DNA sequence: TGCGCCAGCAGCTTTGACCAGAACACTGAAGCTTTCTTT.

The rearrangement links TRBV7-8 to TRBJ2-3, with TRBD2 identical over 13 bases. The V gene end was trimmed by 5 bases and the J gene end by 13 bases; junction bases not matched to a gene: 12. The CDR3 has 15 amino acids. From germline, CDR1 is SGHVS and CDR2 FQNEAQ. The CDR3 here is CASSTGLAGIGQEYF. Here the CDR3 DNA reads TGTGCCAGCAGCACGGGACTAGCGGGGATTGGTCAGGAGTATTTT.

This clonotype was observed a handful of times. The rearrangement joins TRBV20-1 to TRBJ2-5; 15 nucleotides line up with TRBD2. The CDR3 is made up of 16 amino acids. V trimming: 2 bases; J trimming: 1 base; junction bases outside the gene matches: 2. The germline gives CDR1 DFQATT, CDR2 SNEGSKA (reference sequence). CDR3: CSARRGLAGGQETQYF. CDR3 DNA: TGCAGTGCTAGACGGGGACTAGCGGGAGGCCAAGAGACCCAGTACTTC.

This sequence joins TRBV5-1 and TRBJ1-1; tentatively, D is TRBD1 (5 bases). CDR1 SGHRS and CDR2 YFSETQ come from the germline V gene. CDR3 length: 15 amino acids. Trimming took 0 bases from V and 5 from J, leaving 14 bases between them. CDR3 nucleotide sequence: TGCGCCAGCAGCTTGGCCGGCAGGGTGGGAACTGAAGCTTTCTTT. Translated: CASSLAGRVGTEAFF.

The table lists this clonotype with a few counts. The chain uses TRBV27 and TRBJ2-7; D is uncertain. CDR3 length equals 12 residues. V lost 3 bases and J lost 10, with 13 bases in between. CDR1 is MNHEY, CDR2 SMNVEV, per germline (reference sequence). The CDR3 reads CASSFSGVRQYF. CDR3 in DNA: TGTGCCAGCAGTTTTAGTGGAGTCCGTCAGTACTTC.

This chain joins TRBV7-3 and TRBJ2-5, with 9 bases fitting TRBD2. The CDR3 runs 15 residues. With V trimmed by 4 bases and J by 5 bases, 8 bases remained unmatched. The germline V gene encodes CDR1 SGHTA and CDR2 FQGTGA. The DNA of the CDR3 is TGTGCCAGCAGCTCGCACACCGGGACTAGCGAGACCCAGTACTTC. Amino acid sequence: CASSSHTGTSETQYF.

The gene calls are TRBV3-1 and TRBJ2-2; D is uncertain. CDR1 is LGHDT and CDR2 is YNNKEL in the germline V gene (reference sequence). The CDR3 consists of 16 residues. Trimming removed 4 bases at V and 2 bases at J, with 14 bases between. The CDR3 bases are TGTGCCAGCAGCCTCCTGGGCGGAACTAACACCGGGGAGCTGTTTTTT. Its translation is CASSLLGGTNTGELFF.

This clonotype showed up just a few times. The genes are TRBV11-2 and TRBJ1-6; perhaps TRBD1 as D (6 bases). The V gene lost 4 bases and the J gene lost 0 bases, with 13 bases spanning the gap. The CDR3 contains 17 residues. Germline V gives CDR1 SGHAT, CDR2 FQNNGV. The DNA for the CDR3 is TGTGCCAGCAGCTCCAGGGGATCTAGCTCCTATAATTCACCCCTCCACTTT. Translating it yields CASSSRGSSSYNSPLHF.

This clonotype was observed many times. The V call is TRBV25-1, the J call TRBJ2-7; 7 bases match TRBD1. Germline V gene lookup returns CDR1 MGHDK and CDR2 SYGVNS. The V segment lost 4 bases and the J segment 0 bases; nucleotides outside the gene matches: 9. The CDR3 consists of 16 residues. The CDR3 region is CASSAPDRASSYEQYF. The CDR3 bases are TGTGCCAGCAGTGCCCCAGACAGGGCCAGCTCCTACGAGCAGTACTTC.

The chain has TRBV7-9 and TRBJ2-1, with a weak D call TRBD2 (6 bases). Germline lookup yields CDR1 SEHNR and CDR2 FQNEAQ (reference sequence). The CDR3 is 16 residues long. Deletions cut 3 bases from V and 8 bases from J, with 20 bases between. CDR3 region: CASSFLSAGLSDEQFF. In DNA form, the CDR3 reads TGTGCCAGCAGCTTCTTATCCGCGGGACTTAGCGATGAGCAGTTCTTC.

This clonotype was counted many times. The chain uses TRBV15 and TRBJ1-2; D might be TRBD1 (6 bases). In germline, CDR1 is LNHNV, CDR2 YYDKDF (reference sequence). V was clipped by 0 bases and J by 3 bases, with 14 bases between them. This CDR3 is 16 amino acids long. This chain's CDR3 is CATSRDPYRADYGYTF. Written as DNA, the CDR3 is TGTGCCACCAGCAGAGATCCCTACAGGGCAGACTATGGCTACACCTTC.

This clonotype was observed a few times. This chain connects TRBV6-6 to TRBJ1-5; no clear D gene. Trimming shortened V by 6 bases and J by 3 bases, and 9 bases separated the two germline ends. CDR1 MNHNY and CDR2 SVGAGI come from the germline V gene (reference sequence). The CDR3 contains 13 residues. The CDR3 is CASRNGFNQPQHF. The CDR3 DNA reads TGTGCCAGCAGAAACGGTTTCAATCAGCCCCAGCATTTT.

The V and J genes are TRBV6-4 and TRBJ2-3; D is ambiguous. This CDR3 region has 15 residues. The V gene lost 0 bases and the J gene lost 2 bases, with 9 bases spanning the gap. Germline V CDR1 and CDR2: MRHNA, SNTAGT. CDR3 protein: CASSDSNAPTDTQYF. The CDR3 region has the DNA TGTGCCAGCAGTGACTCGAACGCCCCCACAGATACGCAGTATTTT.

The DNA of the CDR3 is TGCAGTGCGTGCCGGGACGGAACTTTGGGTTCACCCCTCCACTTT. The encoded protein is CSACRDGTLGSPLHF. The chain links TRBV20-1 to TRBJ1-6; D possibly corresponds to TRBD1 (5 bases). Germline values: CDR1 DFQATT, CDR2 SNEGSKA (reference sequence). The CDR3 sequence is 15 residues long. V lost 6 bases to trimming and J lost 9 bases, with 21 bases between them.

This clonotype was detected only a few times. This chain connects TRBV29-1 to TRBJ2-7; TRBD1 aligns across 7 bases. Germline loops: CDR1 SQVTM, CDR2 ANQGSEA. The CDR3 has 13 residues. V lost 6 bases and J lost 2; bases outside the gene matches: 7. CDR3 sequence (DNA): TGCAGCGTCTTGGACAGGCGAACCTACGAGCAGTACTTC. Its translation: CSVLDRRTYEQYF.

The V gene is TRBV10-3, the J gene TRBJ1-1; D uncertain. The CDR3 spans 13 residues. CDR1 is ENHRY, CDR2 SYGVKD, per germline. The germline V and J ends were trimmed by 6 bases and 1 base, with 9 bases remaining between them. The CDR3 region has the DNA TGTGCCATCAGCCGTCAGGAGAACACTGAAGCTTTCTTT. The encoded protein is CAISRQENTEAFF.

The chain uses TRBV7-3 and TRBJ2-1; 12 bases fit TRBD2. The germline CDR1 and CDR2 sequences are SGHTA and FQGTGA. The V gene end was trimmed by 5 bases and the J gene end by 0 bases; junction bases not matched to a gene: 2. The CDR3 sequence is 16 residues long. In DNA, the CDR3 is TGTGCCAGCAGCAAGACTAGCGGGGGCTCCTACAATGAGCAGTTCTTC. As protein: CASSKTSGGSYNEQFF.

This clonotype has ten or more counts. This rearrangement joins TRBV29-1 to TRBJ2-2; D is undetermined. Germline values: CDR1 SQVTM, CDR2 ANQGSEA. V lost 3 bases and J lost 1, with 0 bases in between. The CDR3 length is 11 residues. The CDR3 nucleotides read TGCAGCGTTGAGAACACCGGGGAGCTGTTTTTT. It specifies CSVENTGELFF.

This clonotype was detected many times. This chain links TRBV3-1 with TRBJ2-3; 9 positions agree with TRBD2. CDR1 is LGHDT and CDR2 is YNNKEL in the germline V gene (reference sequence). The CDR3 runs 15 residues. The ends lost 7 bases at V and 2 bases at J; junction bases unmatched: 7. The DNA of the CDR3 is TGTGCCAGCAAGTTAACTAGCGGGTACACAGATACGCAGTATTTT. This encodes CASKLTSGYTDTQYF.

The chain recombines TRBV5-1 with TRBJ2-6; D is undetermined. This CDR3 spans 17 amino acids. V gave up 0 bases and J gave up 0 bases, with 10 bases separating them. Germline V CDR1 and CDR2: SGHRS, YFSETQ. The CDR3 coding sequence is TGCGCCAGCAGCTTGGTAGGGCTACACTCTGGGGCCAACGTCCTGACTTTC. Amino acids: CASSLVGLHSGANVLTF.

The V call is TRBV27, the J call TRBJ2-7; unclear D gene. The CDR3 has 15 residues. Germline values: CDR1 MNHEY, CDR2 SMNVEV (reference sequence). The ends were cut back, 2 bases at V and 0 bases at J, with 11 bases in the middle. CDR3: CASSLVGSSSYEQYF. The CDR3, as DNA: TGTGCCAGCAGTTTAGTAGGCTCGTCCTCCTACGAGCAGTACTTC.

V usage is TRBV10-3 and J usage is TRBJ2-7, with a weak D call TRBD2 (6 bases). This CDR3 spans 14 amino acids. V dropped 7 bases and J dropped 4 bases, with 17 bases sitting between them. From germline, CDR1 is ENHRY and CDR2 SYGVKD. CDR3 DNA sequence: TGTGCCATCACCCCCGGCGGTGGGGGGTACGAGCAGTACTTC. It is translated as CAITPGGGGYEQYF.

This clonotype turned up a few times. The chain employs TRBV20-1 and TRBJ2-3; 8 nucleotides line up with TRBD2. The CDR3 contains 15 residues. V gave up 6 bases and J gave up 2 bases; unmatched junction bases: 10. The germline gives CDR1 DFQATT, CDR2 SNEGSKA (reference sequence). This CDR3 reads CSAALTSGFTDTQYF. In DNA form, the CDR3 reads TGCAGTGCCGCGTTAACTAGCGGCTTCACAGATACGCAGTATTTT.

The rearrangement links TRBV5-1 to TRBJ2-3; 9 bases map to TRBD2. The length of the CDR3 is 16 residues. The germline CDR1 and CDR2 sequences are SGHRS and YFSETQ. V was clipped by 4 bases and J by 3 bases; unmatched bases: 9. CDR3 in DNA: TGCGCCAGCAGCCGGACGCGGGGGGGCGTGACAGATACGCAGTATTTT. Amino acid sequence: CASSRTRGGVTDTQYF.

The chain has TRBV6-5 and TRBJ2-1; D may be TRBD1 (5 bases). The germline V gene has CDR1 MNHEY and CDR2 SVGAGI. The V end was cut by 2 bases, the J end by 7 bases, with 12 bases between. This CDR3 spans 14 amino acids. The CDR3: CASSYTDSLNEQFF. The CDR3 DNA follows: TGTGCCAGCAGTTACACAGACAGTCTAAATGAGCAGTTCTTC.

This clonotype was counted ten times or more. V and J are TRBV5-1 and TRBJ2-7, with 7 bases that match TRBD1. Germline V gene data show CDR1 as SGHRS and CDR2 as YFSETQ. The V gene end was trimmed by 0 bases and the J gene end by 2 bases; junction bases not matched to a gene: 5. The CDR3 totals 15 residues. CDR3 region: CASSLVGTATYEQYF. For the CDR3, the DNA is TGCGCCAGCAGCTTGGTAGGGACAGCGACCTACGAGCAGTACTTC.

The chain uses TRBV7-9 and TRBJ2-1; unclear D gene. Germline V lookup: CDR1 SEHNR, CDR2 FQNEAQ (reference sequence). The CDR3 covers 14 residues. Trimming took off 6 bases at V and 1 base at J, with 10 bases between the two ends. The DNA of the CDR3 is TGTGCCAGCAGACCCATTACTTCCTACAATGAGCAGTTCTTC. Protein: CASRPITSYNEQFF.

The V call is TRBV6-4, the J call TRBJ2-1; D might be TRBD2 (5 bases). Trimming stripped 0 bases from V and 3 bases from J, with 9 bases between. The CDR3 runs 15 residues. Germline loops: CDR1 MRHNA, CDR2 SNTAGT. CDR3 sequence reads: CASSDSRTDYNEQFF. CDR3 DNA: TGTGCCAGCAGTGACTCCCGGACTGACTACAATGAGCAGTTCTTC.

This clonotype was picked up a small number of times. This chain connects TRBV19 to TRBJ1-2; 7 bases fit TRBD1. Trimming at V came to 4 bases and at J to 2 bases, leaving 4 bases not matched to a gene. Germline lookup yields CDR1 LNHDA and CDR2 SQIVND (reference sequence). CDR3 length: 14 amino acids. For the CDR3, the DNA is TGTGCCAGTAGTAGGGGACAGCTCAACTATGGCTACACCTTC. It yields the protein CASSRGQLNYGYTF. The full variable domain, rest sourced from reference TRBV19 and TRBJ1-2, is DGGITQSPKYLFRKEGQNVTLSCEQNLNHDAMYWYRQDPGQGLRLIYYSQIVNDFQKGDIAEGYSVSREKKESFPLTVTSAQKNPTAFYLCASSRGQLNYGYTFGSGTRLTVV.